These T cell receptor beta chains were read from a single sample in a study of blood T cell repertoires in COVID-19. Method: immunoSEQ multiplex PCR; TCRdb's copy keeps in-frame clones and lacks some. The sample lists about 74,000 clones, approximately 84% seen once, with over 35% in the top ten. The sample consisted of peripheral blood. The receptor source for this set is a man between 65 and 85 years old with acute or convalescent COVID-19. Each CDR3 is given with its conserved first and last residue. The D gene is left open where the match is weak. Clone size is given for some rows only: seen once, a few or many times, or a class if the clone is expanded.

D,size,J,V,CDR3,DNA
TRBD1,many,TRBJ1-2,TRBV7-9,CASSLSGTGYGYTF,TGTGCCAGCAGCTTATCCGGGACAGGGTATGGCTACACCTTC
-,-,TRBJ1-2,TRBV19,CASSIMDSYYGYTF,TGTGCCAGTAGTATCATGGACAGCTACTATGGCTACACCTTC
TRBD1,-,TRBJ2-1,TRBV3-1/TRBV3-2,CASSQDLGTDLPYNEQFF,TGTGCCAGCAGCCAAGATCTCGGGACAGATCTACCTTACAATGAGCAGTTCTTC
TRBD2,-,TRBJ2-1,TRBV4-1,CASSPLAWGEQFF,TGCGCCAGCAGCCCACTAGCGTGGGGTGAGCAGTTCTTC
-,-,TRBJ2-4,TRBV12-3/TRBV12-4,CATRQLAKNIQYF,TGTGCCACACGACAGCTAGCCAAAAACATTCAGTACTTC
TRBD1,-,TRBJ1-5,TRBV30,CAWRGQSNQPQHF,TGTGCCTGGAGGGGACAGAGCAATCAGCCCCAGCATTTT
-,-,TRBJ2-2,TRBV5-1,CASSLGGAGTGELFF,TGCGCCAGCAGCTTGGGGGGAGCGGGCACCGGGGAGCTGTTTTTT
-,-,TRBJ2-1,TRBV5-1,CANNKTRGEQFF,TGCGCCAACAATAAAACGAGAGGTGAGCAGTTCTTC
TRBD1,few,TRBJ1-1,TRBV6-5,CASSWTGQNTEAFF,TGTGCCAGCAGCTGGACAGGGCAGAACACTGAAGCTTTCTTT
-,-,TRBJ2-1,TRBV18,CASSLQVSSYNEQFF,TGTGCCAGCTCATTACAGGTGAGCTCCTACAATGAGCAGTTCTTC
TRBD2,-,TRBJ2-2,TRBV7-6,CASSPSGGTANTGELFF,TGTGCCAGCAGTCCGAGCGGGGGGACAGCGAACACCGGGGAGCTGTTTTTT
TRBD1,-,TRBJ2-7,TRBV18,CASSPPGQGYEQYF,TGTGCCAGCTCACCACCGGGACAGGGATACGAGCAGTACTTC
TRBD1,few,TRBJ1-5,TRBV19,CASSIDGTDGNQPQHF,TGTGCCAGTAGTATAGACGGGACAGACGGAAATCAGCCCCAGCATTTT
-,few,TRBJ1-5,TRBV19,CASSIVGESNQPQHF,TGTGCCAGTAGTATAGTCGGGGAGAGCAATCAGCCCCAGCATTTT
TRBD1,-,TRBJ2-7,TRBV15,CATSPRPGQGVYEQYF,TGTGCCACCAGCCCCCGACCGGGACAGGGGGTTTACGAGCAGTACTTC
TRBD1,once,TRBJ1-2,TRBV11-2,CASSPAGTGEANYGYTF,TGTGCCAGCAGCCCAGCAGGGACAGGAGAAGCTAACTATGGCTACACCTTC
TRBD2,-,TRBJ2-3,TRBV5-1,CASSLGVVGREDTQYF,TGCGCCAGCAGCTTGGGAGTCGTAGGGCGGGAGGATACGCAGTATTTT
-,-,TRBJ1-1,TRBV10-3,CAISGAGVVNTEAFF,TGTGCCATCAGTGGAGCAGGGGTGGTGAACACTGAAGCTTTCTTT
TRBD2,-,TRBJ2-2,TRBV2,CASSGAGGPGTGELFF,TGTGCCAGCAGTGGCGCGGGGGGCCCGGGCACCGGGGAGCTGTTTTTT
-,-,TRBJ2-7,TRBV3-1/TRBV3-2,CANRLAATYEQYF,TGTGCCAATAGGTTGGCGGCCACCTACGAGCAGTACTTC
TRBD1,once,TRBJ1-3,TRBV4-3,CASSQDRWAGGGNTIYF,TGCGCCAGCAGCCAAGACCGGTGGGCAGGGGGCGGAAACACCATATATTTT
TRBD1,-,TRBJ2-6,TRBV18,CASSPGTGGPGANVLTF,TGTGCCAGCTCCCCCGGGACAGGGGGCCCTGGGGCCAACGTCCTGACTTTC
-,-,TRBJ1-2,TRBV6-5,CASSGEGGRGGYTF,TGTGCCAGCAGCGGCGAGGGGGGGCGGGGTGGCTACACCTTC
-,-,TRBJ2-1,TRBV30,CASGGRLREQFF,TGTGCCTCGGGGGGCCGATTAAGGGAGCAGTTCTTC
-,-,TRBJ2-7,TRBV6-5,CASRSTGDEQYF,TGTGCCAGCAGATCTACCGGGGACGAGCAGTACTTC
TRBD2,-,TRBJ2-1,TRBV5-1,CASSSSGSYNEQFF,TGCGCCAGCAGCAGTAGCGGGTCCTACAATGAGCAGTTCTTC
-,-,TRBJ1-3,TRBV9,CASSAPRGFGGNTIYF,TGTGCCAGCAGCGCCCCTCGAGGCTTCGGTGGAAACACCATATATTTT
TRBD1,-,TRBJ1-1,TRBV19,CASNRGSTEAFF,TGTGCCAGTAACAGGGGTTCGACTGAAGCTTTCTTT
-,-,TRBJ1-2,TRBV7-9,CASSSQENYGYTF,TGTGCCAGCAGCTCACAGGAGAACTATGGCTACACCTTC
TRBD2,once,TRBJ2-5,TRBV9,CASSVAASGGLETQYF,TGTGCCAGCAGCGTAGCGGCTAGCGGGGGGCTAGAGACCCAGTACTTC
-,-,TRBJ1-5,TRBV7-2,CASSAYRLQPQHF,TGTGCCAGCAGCGCCTACAGGCTTCAGCCCCAGCATTTT
-,-,TRBJ1-4,TRBV6-5,CATALQSEKLFF,TGTGCCACCGCACTACAAAGTGAAAAACTGTTTTTT
TRBD2,-,TRBJ2-1,TRBV5-4,CASSLRAGAASYNEQFF,TGTGCCAGCAGCTTGAGAGCGGGGGCGGCCTCCTACAATGAGCAGTTCTTC
-,few,TRBJ1-5,TRBV19,CASSISRNSNQPQHF,TGTGCCAGTAGTATAAGCAGGAATAGCAATCAGCCCCAGCATTTT
-,-,TRBJ1-1,TRBV7-9,CASSPWGQPNTEAFF,TGTGCCAGCAGCCCGTGGGGACAACCGAACACTGAAGCTTTCTTT
-,-,TRBJ2-1,TRBV5-4,CASSLFGGGARPEQFF,TGTGCCAGCAGCTTGTTTGGAGGGGGGGCCCGGCCTGAGCAGTTCTTC
-,-,TRBJ2-7,TRBV6-5,CASSRSVLGGEQYF,TGTGCCAGCAGCCGGTCGGTCCTCGGAGGGGAGCAGTACTTC
-,once,TRBJ1-4,TRBV21-1,CASSKGQVRGGIYEKLFF,TGTGCCAGCAGCAAAGGGCAAGTACGAGGGGGCATTTATGAAAAACTGTTTTTT
-,-,TRBJ1-5,TRBV10-3,CAISADGGSSGNQPQHF,TGTGCCATCAGTGCTGACGGGGGGTCCTCGGGAAATCAGCCCCAGCATTTT
-,once,TRBJ1-2,TRBV24-1,CATSDPKGGNYGYTF,TGTGCCACCAGTGATCCGAAGGGGGGGAACTATGGCTACACCTTC
-,many,TRBJ1-2,TRBV5-4,CASSLVAGLDGYTF,TGTGCCAGCAGCTTGGTCGCAGGGCTGGATGGCTACACCTTC
TRBD2,once,TRBJ2-5,TRBV19,CANSRGLQETQYF,TGTGCCAATAGTAGGGGACTACAAGAGACCCAGTACTTC
TRBD2,-,TRBJ2-3,TRBV11-3,CASSLAASGDTQYF,TGTGCCAGCAGCTTAGCAGCTAGCGGGGATACGCAGTATTTT
TRBD1,-,TRBJ2-3,TRBV5-1,CASSVGTESTDTQYF,TGCGCCAGCAGCGTCGGGACAGAGAGCACAGATACGCAGTATTTT
-,-,TRBJ1-4,TRBV19,CASQSAGALGDEKLFF,TGTGCCAGCCAATCCGCGGGAGCGCTGGGGGATGAAAAACTGTTTTTT
-,-,TRBJ1-1,TRBV3-1/TRBV3-2,CASSPAAAGSYTEAFF,TGTGCCAGCAGCCCAGCGGCGGCGGGAAGTTACACTGAAGCTTTCTTT
-,once,TRBJ1-2,TRBV23-1,CASSQYYPLGGPHGNYGYTF,TGCGCCAGCAGTCAATATTACCCCTTGGGGGGGCCTCATGGCAACTATGGCTACACCTTC
TRBD1,-,TRBJ2-1,TRBV3-1/TRBV3-2,CASSPTGGYSYNEQFF,TGTGCCAGCAGCCCGACAGGGGGTTATTCCTACAATGAGCAGTTCTTC
-,-,TRBJ2-5,TRBV24-1,CATSDTAGALETQYF,TGTGCCACCAGTGATACGGCAGGGGCGCTAGAGACCCAGTACTTC
-,-,TRBJ1-5,TRBV28,CASSSPTGSDQPQHF,TGTGCCAGCAGTTCCCCCACAGGGAGCGATCAGCCCCAGCATTTT
-,-,TRBJ2-5,TRBV5-1,CASSFLETQYF,TGCGCCAGCAGCTTCCTCGAGACCCAGTACTTC
-,few,TRBJ2-3,TRBV7-9,CASSRQLTDTQYF,TGTGCCAGCAGCCGACAGCTCACAGATACGCAGTATTTT
-,-,TRBJ1-6,TRBV9,CASSVGGPGDSPLHF,TGTGCCAGCAGCGTAGGGGGCCCTGGAGATTCACCCCTCCACTTT
TRBD2,-,TRBJ2-1,TRBV28,CASSFPRTRLPYNEQFF,TGTGCCAGCAGTTTCCCTCGGACTAGACTACCCTACAATGAGCAGTTCTTC